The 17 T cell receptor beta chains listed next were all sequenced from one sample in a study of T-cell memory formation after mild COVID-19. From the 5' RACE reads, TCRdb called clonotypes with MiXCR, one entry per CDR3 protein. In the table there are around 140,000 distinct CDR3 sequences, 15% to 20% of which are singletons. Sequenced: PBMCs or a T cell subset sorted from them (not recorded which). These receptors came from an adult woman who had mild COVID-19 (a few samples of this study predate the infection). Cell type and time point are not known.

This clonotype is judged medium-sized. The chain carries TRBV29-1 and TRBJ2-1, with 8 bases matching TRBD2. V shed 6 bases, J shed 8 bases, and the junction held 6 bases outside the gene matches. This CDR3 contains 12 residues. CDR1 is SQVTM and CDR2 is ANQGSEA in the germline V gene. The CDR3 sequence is CSVGLGVHEQFF. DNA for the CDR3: TGCAGCGTGGGACTAGGGGTCCATGAGCAGTTCTTC.

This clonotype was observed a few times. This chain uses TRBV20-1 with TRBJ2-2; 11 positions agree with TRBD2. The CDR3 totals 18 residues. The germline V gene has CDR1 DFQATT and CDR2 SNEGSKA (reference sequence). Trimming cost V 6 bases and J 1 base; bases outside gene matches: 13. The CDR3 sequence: CSAQSSGGITWNTGELFF. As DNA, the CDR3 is TGCAGTGCGCAGTCTAGCGGGGGGATCACTTGGAACACCGGGGAGCTGTTTTTT.

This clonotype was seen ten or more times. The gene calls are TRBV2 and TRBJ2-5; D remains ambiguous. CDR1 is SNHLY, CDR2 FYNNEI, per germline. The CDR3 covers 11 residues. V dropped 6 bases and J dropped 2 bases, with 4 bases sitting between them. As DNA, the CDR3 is TGTGCCAGCAGACAGCAAGAGACCCAGTACTTC. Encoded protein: CASRQQETQYF.

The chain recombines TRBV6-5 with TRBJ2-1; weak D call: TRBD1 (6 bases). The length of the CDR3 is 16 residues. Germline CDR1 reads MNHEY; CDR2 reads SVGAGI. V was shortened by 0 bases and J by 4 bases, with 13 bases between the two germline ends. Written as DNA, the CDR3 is TGTGCCAGCAGTTACTCCCAGGGGCGACGATACAATGAGCAGTTCTTC. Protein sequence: CASSYSQGRRYNEQFF.

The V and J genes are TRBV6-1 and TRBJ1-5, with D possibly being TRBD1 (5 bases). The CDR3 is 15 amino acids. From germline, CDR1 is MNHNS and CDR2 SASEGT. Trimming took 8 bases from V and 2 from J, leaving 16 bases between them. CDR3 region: CASGGWGNGNQPQHF. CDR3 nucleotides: TGTGCCAGCGGGGGGTGGGGGAATGGCAATCAGCCCCAGCATTTT.

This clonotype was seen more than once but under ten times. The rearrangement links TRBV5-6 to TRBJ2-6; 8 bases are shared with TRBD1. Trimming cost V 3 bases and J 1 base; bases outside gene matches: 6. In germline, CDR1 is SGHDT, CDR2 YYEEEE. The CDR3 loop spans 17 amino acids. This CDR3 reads CASSSTGVRSGANVLTF. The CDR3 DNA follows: TGTGCCAGCAGCTCGACAGGGGTGAGGTCTGGGGCCAACGTCCTGACTTTC.

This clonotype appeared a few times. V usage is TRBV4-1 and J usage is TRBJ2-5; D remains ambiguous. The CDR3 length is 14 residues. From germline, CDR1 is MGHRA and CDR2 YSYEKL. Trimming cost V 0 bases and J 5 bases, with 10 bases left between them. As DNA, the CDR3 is TGCGCCAGCAGCCAAGATCCCGGGTTTGAGACCCAGTACTTC. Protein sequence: CASSQDPGFETQYF.

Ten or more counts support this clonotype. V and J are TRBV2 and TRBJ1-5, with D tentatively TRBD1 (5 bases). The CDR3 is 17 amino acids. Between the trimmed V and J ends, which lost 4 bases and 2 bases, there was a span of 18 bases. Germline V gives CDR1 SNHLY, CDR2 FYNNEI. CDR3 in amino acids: CASSASPAGVRNQPQHF. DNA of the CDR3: TGTGCCAGCAGTGCATCCCCTGCGGGGGTACGCAATCAGCCCCAGCATTTT.

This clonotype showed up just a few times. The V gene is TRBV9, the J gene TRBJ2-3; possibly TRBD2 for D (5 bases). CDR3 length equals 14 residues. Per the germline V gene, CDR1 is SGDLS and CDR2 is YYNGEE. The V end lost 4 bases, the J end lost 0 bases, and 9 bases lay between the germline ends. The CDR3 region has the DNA TGTGCCAGCAGCTCTAGGACTAGCACAGATACGCAGTATTTT. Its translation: CASSSRTSTDTQYF.

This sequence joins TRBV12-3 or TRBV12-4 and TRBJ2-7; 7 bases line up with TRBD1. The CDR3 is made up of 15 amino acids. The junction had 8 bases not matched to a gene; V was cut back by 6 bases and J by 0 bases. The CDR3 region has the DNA TGTGCCAGCAGACACTTAGGGGACAGCTCCTACGAGCAGTACTTC. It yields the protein CASRHLGDSSYEQYF.

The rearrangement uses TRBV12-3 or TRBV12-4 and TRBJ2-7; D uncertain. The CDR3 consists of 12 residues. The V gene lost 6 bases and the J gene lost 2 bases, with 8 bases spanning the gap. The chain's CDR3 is CASRLGAYEQYF. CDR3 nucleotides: TGTGCCAGCAGGCTAGGCGCCTACGAGCAGTACTTC.

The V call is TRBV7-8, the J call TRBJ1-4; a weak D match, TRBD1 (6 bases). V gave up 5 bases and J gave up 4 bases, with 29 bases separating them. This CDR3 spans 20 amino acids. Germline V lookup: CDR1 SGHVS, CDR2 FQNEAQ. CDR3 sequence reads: CASSPRPVQTGTNLNEKLFF. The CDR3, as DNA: TGTGCCAGCAGCCCCCGCCCAGTACAGACAGGAACAAACCTTAATGAAAAACTGTTTTTT.

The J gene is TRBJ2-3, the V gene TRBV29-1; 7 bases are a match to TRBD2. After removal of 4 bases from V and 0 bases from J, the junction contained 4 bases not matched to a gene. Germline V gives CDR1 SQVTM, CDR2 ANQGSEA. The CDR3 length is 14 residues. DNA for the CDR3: TGCAGCGTTGCCAGCGGGGCTAGCACAGATACGCAGTATTTT. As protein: CSVASGASTDTQYF.

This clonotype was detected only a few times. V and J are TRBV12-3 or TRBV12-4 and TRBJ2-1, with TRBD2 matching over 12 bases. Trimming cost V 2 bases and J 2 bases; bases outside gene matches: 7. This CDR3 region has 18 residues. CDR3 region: CASSLRLAGGRTYNEQFF. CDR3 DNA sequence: TGTGCCAGCAGTTTACGGCTAGCGGGAGGGCGCACCTACAATGAGCAGTTCTTC.

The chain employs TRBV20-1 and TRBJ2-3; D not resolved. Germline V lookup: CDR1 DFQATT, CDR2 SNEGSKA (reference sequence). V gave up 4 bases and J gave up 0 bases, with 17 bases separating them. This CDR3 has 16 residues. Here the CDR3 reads CSATVWAAASTDTQYF. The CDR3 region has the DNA TGCAGTGCTACGGTATGGGCCGCTGCTAGCACAGATACGCAGTATTTT.

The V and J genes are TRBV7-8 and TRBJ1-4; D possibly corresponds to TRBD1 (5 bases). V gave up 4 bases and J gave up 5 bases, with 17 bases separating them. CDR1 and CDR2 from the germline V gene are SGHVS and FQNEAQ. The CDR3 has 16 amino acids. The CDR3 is CASSSEAFRGNEKLFF. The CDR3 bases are TGTGCCAGCAGCTCCGAGGCCTTCCGGGGCAATGAAAAACTGTTTTTT.

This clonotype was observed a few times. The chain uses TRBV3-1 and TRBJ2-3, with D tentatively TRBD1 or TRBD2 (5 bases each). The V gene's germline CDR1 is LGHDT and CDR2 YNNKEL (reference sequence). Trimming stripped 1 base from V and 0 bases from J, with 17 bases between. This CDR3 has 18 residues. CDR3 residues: CASSQGSGTATSTDTQYF. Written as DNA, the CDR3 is TGTGCCAGCAGCCAAGGATCCGGGACGGCGACTAGCACAGATACGCAGTATTTT.